This paragraph covers one T cell receptor beta chain sequence. Its specificity is unknown. After constant-region reverse-primer amplification, full-length variable regions underwent semi-nested PCR with Nested Universal Primer A. TCRdb re-analysed the 5' RACE reads in MiXCR, keeping a single row per CDR3 protein. Of under 11,000 distinct CDR3 sequences in the sample, around 28% are singletons; the top ten hold roughly 3.2%. The CDR3 is made up of 16 amino acids. V lost 5 bases, J lost 4 bases, and 10 bases stayed unmatched. From germline, CDR1 is SEHNR and CDR2 FQNEAQ (reference sequence). Study outcomes and limitations: Tumor memory CD4+ T cell TCR gene usage clustered with blood and lymph node memory CD4+ cells and lymph node naive CD4+ cells. Tumor Tregs overlapped most with tumor, then blood, naive CD4+ cells.

Treg sorting used a CD4+CD25+CD127-/low gate. Sequenced material: Tregs sorted from a lymph node. The TCR was taken from a female donor with breast cancer. The chain recombines TRBV7-9 with TRBJ2-1; 8 nucleotides match TRBD2. CDR3 in amino acids: CASSPPLAAEYNEQFF. In DNA form, the CDR3 reads TGTGCCAGCAGCCCCCCACTAGCGGCGGAGTACAATGAGCAGTTCTTC.